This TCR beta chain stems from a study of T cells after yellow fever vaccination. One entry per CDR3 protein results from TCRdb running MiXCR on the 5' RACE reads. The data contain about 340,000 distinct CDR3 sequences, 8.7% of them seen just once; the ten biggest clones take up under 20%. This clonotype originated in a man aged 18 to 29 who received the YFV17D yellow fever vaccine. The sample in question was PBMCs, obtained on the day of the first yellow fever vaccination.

In nucleotides, the CDR3 is TGCAGTGCCCCGGGGGGATGGAGCACAGATACGCAGTATTTT. It yields the protein CSAPGGWSTDTQYF. This chain joins TRBV20-1 and TRBJ2-3; the match to TRBD2 covers 7 bases. The CDR3 totals 14 residues. The germline gives CDR1 DFQATT, CDR2 SNEGSKA (reference sequence). Losses at the gene ends were 6 bases for V and 0 bases for J; bases not matched to a gene: 6.